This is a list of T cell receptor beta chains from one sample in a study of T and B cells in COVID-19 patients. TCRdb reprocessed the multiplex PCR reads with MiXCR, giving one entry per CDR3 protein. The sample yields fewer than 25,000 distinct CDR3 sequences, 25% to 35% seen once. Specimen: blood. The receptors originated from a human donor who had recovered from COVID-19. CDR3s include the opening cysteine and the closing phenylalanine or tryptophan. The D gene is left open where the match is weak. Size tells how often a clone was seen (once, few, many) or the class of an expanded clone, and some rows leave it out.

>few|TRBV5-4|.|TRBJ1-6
TGTGCCAGCAGCTTAGGTAGGGGGGATTCACCCCTCCACTTT
CASSLGRGDSPLHF
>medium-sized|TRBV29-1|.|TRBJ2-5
TGCAGCGTTGTTTCGGGGCAAGAGACCCAGTACTTC
CSVVSGQETQYF
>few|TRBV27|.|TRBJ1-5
TGTGCCAGCAGTCCCGGGAGGCCAGGGCCCCAGCATTTT
CASSPGRPGPQHF
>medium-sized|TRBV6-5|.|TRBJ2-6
TGTGCCAGCAGTTACGACCACACCGGATTATCTGGGGCCAACGTCCTGACTTTC
CASSYDHTGLSGANVLTF
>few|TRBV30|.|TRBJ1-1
TGTGCCTGGAAAATCATGAACACTGAAGCTTTCTTT
CAWKIMNTEAFF
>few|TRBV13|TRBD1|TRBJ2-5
TGTGCCAGCAGCTTTACAGGGGGAGGAGAGACCCAGTACTTC
CASSFTGGGETQYF
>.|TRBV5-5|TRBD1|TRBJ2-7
TGTGCCAGCAGCTTAGTCGACAGGGCGGAAGAGCAGTACTTC
CASSLVDRAEEQYF
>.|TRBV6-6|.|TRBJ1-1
TGTGCCAGCAGTTACGGTACCCGGGGGACAAACACTGAAGCTTTCTTT
CASSYGTRGTNTEAFF
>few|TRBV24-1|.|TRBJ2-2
TGTGCCACCAGTGACGAGAACACCGGGGAGCTGTTTTTT
CATSDENTGELFF
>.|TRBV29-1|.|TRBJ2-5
TGCAGCGTTGTTGGGCAGGGGCAAGAGACCCAGTACTTC
CSVVGQGQETQYF
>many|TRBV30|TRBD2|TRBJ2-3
TGTGCCTGGTGTAGCGGGACCGCGGATACGCAGTATTTT
CAWCSGTADTQYF
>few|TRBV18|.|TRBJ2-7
TGTGCCAGCTCACCCGGGGGCCCTGAGCAGTACTTC
CASSPGGPEQYF
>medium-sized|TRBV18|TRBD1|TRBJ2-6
TGTGCCAGCTCACCCGGGACAGGGAACTCTGGGGCCAACGTCCTGACTTTC
CASSPGTGNSGANVLTF
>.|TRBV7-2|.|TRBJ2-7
TGTGCCAGCAGCTTCCAGGGACACGAGCAGTACTTC
CASSFQGHEQYF
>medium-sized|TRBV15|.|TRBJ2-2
TGTGCCACCAGCAGAGATATGATAGGCAGGCTTAACACCGGGGAGCTGTTTTTT
CATSRDMIGRLNTGELFF
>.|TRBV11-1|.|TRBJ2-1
TGTGCCAGCAGCCCCCCGGGGCAGGGCAATGAGCAGTTCTTC
CASSPPGQGNEQFF
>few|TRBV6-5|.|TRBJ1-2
TGTGCCAGCATTTTCCCCACGCAAGGCTACACCTTC
CASIFPTQGYTF
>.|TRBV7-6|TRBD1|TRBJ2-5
TGTGCCAGCAGCCACCCGGGACAGGGAGAGACCCAGTACTTC
CASSHPGQGETQYF